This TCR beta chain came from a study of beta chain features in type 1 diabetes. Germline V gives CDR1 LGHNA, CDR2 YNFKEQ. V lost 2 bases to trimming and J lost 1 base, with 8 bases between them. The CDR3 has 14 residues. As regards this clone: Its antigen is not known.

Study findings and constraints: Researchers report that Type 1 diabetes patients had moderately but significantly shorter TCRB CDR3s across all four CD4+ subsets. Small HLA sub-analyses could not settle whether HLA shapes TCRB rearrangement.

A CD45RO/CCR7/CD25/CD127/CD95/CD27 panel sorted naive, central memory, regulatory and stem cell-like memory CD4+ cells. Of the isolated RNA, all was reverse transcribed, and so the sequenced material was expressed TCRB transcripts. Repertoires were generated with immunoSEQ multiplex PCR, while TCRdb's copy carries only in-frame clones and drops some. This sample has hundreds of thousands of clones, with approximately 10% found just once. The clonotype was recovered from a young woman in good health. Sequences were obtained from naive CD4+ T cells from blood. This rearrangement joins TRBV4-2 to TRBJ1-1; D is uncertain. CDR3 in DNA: TGTGCCAGCAGCCAACGAAGAGAGAACACTGAAGCTTTCTTT. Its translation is CASSQRRENTEAFF.